Listed below are T cell receptor beta chains from one sample, sequenced in a study of stem cell transplantation in POMP-related autoinflammatory disease. The repertoire was sequenced with immunoSEQ multiplex PCR; TCRdb's copy has only in-frame clones and lacks some. Of approximately 30,000 clones listed, just over 85% were seen once; the top ten hold about 0.72%. The sequencing used CD4+ T cells from PBMCs, collected before stem cell transplantation. The source of these receptors is a human donor with POMP-related autoinflammation and immune dysregulation (PRAID). Both conserved end residues are part of each CDR3. Clone size appears in some rows only: once, few, many, or a class for an expanded clone.

clone size	V gene	J gene	CDR3 protein
few	TRBV5-1	TRBJ1-6	CASSLREAGSPLHF
NA	TRBV5-5	TRBJ2-7	CASSLFWGPYEQYF
NA	TRBV5-1	TRBJ2-7	CASSYETGSGTYEQYF
NA	TRBV6-1	TRBJ1-5	CASSTQGASQPQHF
NA	TRBV19	TRBJ2-2	CASSIAGGPGELFF
NA	TRBV5-4	TRBJ1-1	CASSSGQGMNTEAFF
NA	TRBV4-2	TRBJ2-3	CASSQDRGGQQDTQYF
NA	TRBV10-3	TRBJ1-2	CAISKGGANYGYTF
NA	TRBV28	TRBJ2-3	CASSFMGDLTDTQYF
NA	TRBV11-2	TRBJ1-1	CASSLDGGEAFF
NA	TRBV6-4	TRBJ1-1	CASSDWINTEAFF
NA	TRBV5-1	TRBJ2-5	CASSLVPPGPSYQETQYF
NA	TRBV7-6	TRBJ1-1	CASSPGGGAAFF
NA	TRBV27	TRBJ1-1	CASSFDTFPGGGTEAFF
NA	TRBV7-9	TRBJ1-2	CASSVEWGYTF